What follows describes a single T cell receptor beta chain. These data are taken from a study of preoperative IRX-2 immunotherapy in early breast cancer. Here immunoSEQ multiplex PCR was the method, and the copy in TCRdb shows in-frame clones only, minus some. The table shows about 98,000 clones, with roughly 88% occurring only once. CDR1 is LNHDA and CDR2 is SQIVND in the germline V gene (reference sequence). The V end was cut by 6 bases, the J end by 0 bases, with 15 bases between. The CDR3 totals 17 residues. This sample's treatment: preoperative locoregional IRX-2 cytokine immunotherapy. This phase Ib study tested locoregional IRX-2 cytokine immunotherapy given before surgery.

This TCR was sampled from a human donor with breast cancer. The specimen was tumor tissue, collected after IRX-2 immunotherapy. V and J are TRBV19 and TRBJ2-6; D remains unclear. Here the CDR3 DNA reads TGTGCCAGTAGGGTCGGCAGCCCGATCTCTGGGGCCAACGTCCTGACTTTC. This gives the protein CASRVGSPISGANVLTF.